This T cell receptor beta chain was captured in a study of blood T cell repertoires in COVID-19. As for the study in general: Both acute and convalescent COVID-19 samples were obtained from the United States, Italy and Spain. Sample material is recorded as cDNA or gDNA derived from T cells, B-cell-depleted T cells, or PBMCs.

In the study's own analysis: Cell counts per sample came from amplifying reference gene primers. The assay was immunoSEQ multiplex PCR, and TCRdb's table has in-frame clones only and misses some. The V and J calls and clone size come from that table; D and trimming were worked out from the DNA. This sample has about 250,000 clones, with more than 65% found just once. This CDR3 has 15 residues. Per the germline V gene, CDR1 is MNHEY and CDR2 is SVGAGI. The ends lost 6 bases at V and 2 bases at J; junction bases unmatched: 8. Sequenced: peripheral blood. The clonotype was recovered from a woman in her 40s with active or convalescent COVID-19. This rearrangement joins TRBV6-5 to TRBJ2-7; the match to TRBD1 covers 9 bases. CDR3 nucleotide sequence: TGTGCCAGCAGGCCTGGGACAGGGACCCCCTACGAGCAGTACGTC. Residues: CASRPGTGTPYEQYV.